A selection of T cell receptor beta chains follows, all from one sample in a study of blood T cell repertoires in COVID-19. Using immunoSEQ multiplex PCR, the repertoire was profiled, and TCRdb retains in-frame clones only, with some absent. The sample has approximately 89,000 clones, around 75% seen once. Sequencing was done on a sample of peripheral blood. All receptors derive from a man between 65 and 85 years old with acute or convalescent COVID-19. Both conserved end residues are part of each CDR3. Each record gives: D gene, clone size, CDR3 length, J gene, V gene, CDR3 DNA, CDR3 protein. D genes are given only for firm matches. Only part of the rows carry a size: once, few, many, or a class if the clone is expanded.

d_gene: NA
abundance: NA
len: 15
j_gene: TRBJ1-3
v_gene: TRBV5-5
CDR3nt: TGTGCCAGCAGCTTGACCACAGGTCCAGGGAACACCATATATTTT
CDR3aa: CASSLTTGPGNTIYF

d_gene: NA
abundance: few
len: 15
j_gene: TRBJ1-5
v_gene: TRBV5-1
CDR3nt: TGCGCCAGCAGCTTCGACGGACAGTTCAATCAGCCCCAGCATTTT
CDR3aa: CASSFDGQFNQPQHF

d_gene: NA
abundance: once
len: 14
j_gene: TRBJ2-2
v_gene: TRBV10-3
CDR3nt: TGTGCCATCAGCAACAGGGGGGGTGATGGGGAGCTGTTTTTT
CDR3aa: CAISNRGGDGELFF

d_gene: NA
abundance: NA
len: 15
j_gene: TRBJ1-1
v_gene: TRBV18
CDR3nt: TGTGCCAGCTCACCACCGAGTGATTCTAACACTGAAGCTTTCTTT
CDR3aa: CASSPPSDSNTEAFF

d_gene: NA
abundance: NA
len: 14
j_gene: TRBJ2-1
v_gene: TRBV6-6
CDR3nt: TGTGCCAGCAGTTACCTAGGGGTAGCCCATGAGCAGTTCTTC
CDR3aa: CASSYLGVAHEQFF

d_gene: TRBD1
abundance: few
len: 13
j_gene: TRBJ2-7
v_gene: TRBV12-3/TRBV12-4
CDR3nt: TGTGCCAGCAGTGACAGGGCTGACCGGGAGCAGTACTTC
CDR3aa: CASSDRADREQYF

d_gene: TRBD1
abundance: NA
len: 14
j_gene: TRBJ2-7
v_gene: TRBV5-6
CDR3nt: TGTGCCAGCAGCCCCGGGACAGGGGGGGGGAGGCAGTACTTC
CDR3aa: CASSPGTGGGRQYF

d_gene: TRBD2
abundance: NA
len: 16
j_gene: TRBJ2-3
v_gene: TRBV27
CDR3nt: TGTGCCAGCAGCTTCACTAGCGGGGCTAGCACAGATACGCAGTATTTT
CDR3aa: CASSFTSGASTDTQYF

d_gene: TRBD2
abundance: NA
len: 15
j_gene: TRBJ2-3
v_gene: TRBV7-2
CDR3nt: TGTGCCAGCAGCTCATGGACTAGCCGCACAGATACGCAGTATTTT
CDR3aa: CASSSWTSRTDTQYF

d_gene: NA
abundance: NA
len: 15
j_gene: TRBJ2-5
v_gene: TRBV3-1/TRBV3-2
CDR3nt: TGTGCCAGCGGGGGGACGGGAGTGCCCGGGGAGACCCAGTACTTC
CDR3aa: CASGGTGVPGETQYF

d_gene: TRBD2
abundance: NA
len: 13
j_gene: TRBJ2-1
v_gene: TRBV30
CDR3nt: TGTGCCTGGAGTGACGTGGGGGGGAGTGAGCAGTTCTTC
CDR3aa: CAWSDVGGSEQFF

d_gene: TRBD2
abundance: NA
len: 15
j_gene: TRBJ2-7
v_gene: TRBV5-1
CDR3nt: TGCGCCAGCAGCTTGGTGGGACTAGCGAGTTACGAGCAGTACTTC
CDR3aa: CASSLVGLASYEQYF

d_gene: NA
abundance: NA
len: 16
j_gene: TRBJ1-5
v_gene: TRBV7-8
CDR3nt: TGTGCCAGCAGCCCGAGGACAGCCGATAGCAATCAGCCCCAGCATTTT
CDR3aa: CASSPRTADSNQPQHF

d_gene: TRBD1
abundance: NA
len: 18
j_gene: TRBJ2-1
v_gene: TRBV27
CDR3nt: TGTGCCAGCAGTGCCACGGGACCGGGACAGTGGGGTCGTGGTGAGCAGTTCTTC
CDR3aa: CASSATGPGQWGRGEQFF

d_gene: NA
abundance: NA
len: 16
j_gene: TRBJ1-4
v_gene: TRBV28
CDR3nt: TGTGCCAGCAGTTCCTCCATCAGGTCAACTAATGAAAAACTGTTTTTT
CDR3aa: CASSSSIRSTNEKLFF

d_gene: NA
abundance: few
len: 15
j_gene: TRBJ1-2
v_gene: TRBV20-1
CDR3nt: TGCAGTGCTAGTCGGGGTTTATCCGGGGAGCGTGGCTACACCTTC
CDR3aa: CSASRGLSGERGYTF

d_gene: NA
abundance: NA
len: 15
j_gene: TRBJ2-5
v_gene: TRBV5-1
CDR3nt: TGCGCCAGCAGCTTGGTAGCGGCCCCCCAAGAGACCCAGTACTTC
CDR3aa: CASSLVAAPQETQYF

d_gene: NA
abundance: NA
len: 17
j_gene: TRBJ1-6
v_gene: TRBV30
CDR3nt: TGTGCCTGGAAGGTGGGGCAGACAAAAGTAGAGAATTCACCCCTCCACTTT
CDR3aa: CAWKVGQTKVENSPLHF

d_gene: NA
abundance: once
len: 15
j_gene: TRBJ1-5
v_gene: TRBV25-1
CDR3nt: TGTGCCAGCAGCTCGGACGACAGAAGCAATCAGCCCCAGCATTTT
CDR3aa: CASSSDDRSNQPQHF

d_gene: TRBD1
abundance: NA
len: 14
j_gene: TRBJ2-1
v_gene: TRBV28
CDR3nt: TGTGCCAGCAATACTGGGACAGGCTACAATGAGCAGTTCTTC
CDR3aa: CASNTGTGYNEQFF

d_gene: TRBD1
abundance: many
len: 18
j_gene: TRBJ2-6
v_gene: TRBV28
CDR3nt: TGTGCCAGTCAATCCTACAGGGGACCCCCCTCTGGGGCCAACGTCCTGACTTTC
CDR3aa: CASQSYRGPPSGANVLTF

d_gene: TRBD1
abundance: NA
len: 15
j_gene: TRBJ1-2
v_gene: TRBV19
CDR3nt: TGTGCCAGTAGTGCGCGGGACAGGGCTAACTATGGCTACACCTTC
CDR3aa: CASSARDRANYGYTF

d_gene: TRBD2
abundance: NA
len: 17
j_gene: TRBJ2-5
v_gene: TRBV5-1
CDR3nt: TGCGCCAGCAGCTTAGGGACTAGCGGGAGGCTCCAAGAGACCCAGTACTTC
CDR3aa: CASSLGTSGRLQETQYF

d_gene: NA
abundance: NA
len: 16
j_gene: TRBJ2-7
v_gene: TRBV24-1
CDR3nt: TGTGCCGCCCCAAACGAAGGGGAAAACAAAAACTACGAGCAGTACTTC
CDR3aa: CAAPNEGENKNYEQYF

d_gene: TRBD2
abundance: NA
len: 15
j_gene: TRBJ2-1
v_gene: TRBV4-2
CDR3nt: TGTGCCAGCAGCCCCATAGCGGGAGCCCCCAATGAGCAGTTCTTC
CDR3aa: CASSPIAGAPNEQFF

d_gene: NA
abundance: NA
len: 12
j_gene: TRBJ2-7
v_gene: TRBV20-1
CDR3nt: TGCAGTGCTAGTAGAGGGATCTACGAGCAGTACTTC
CDR3aa: CSASRGIYEQYF

d_gene: NA
abundance: NA
len: 15
j_gene: TRBJ2-3
v_gene: TRBV28
CDR3nt: TGTGCCAGCAGTTCACAGGGATGGGGCACAGATACGCAGTATTTT
CDR3aa: CASSSQGWGTDTQYF

d_gene: NA
abundance: NA
len: 12
j_gene: TRBJ1-2
v_gene: TRBV2
CDR3nt: TGTGCCAGCAGCCAACTCGGGCAGGGGCACGCCTTC
CDR3aa: CASSQLGQGHAF

d_gene: TRBD2
abundance: NA
len: 19
j_gene: TRBJ2-1
v_gene: TRBV18
CDR3nt: TGTGCCAGCTCACCGGGGGGGACTAGCGGAAGTTCAAGGTACAATGAGCAGTTCTTC
CDR3aa: CASSPGGTSGSSRYNEQFF

d_gene: TRBD2
abundance: NA
len: 15
j_gene: TRBJ2-1
v_gene: TRBV9
CDR3nt: TGTGCCAGCAGCACGACTAGCGGGTATTACAATGAGCAGTTCTTC
CDR3aa: CASSTTSGYYNEQFF

d_gene: NA
abundance: NA
len: 16
j_gene: TRBJ2-3
v_gene: TRBV6-6
CDR3nt: TGTGCCAGCAGTCGACTGGGAAGCGGGCTAACAGATACGCAGTATTTT
CDR3aa: CASSRLGSGLTDTQYF

d_gene: NA
abundance: NA
len: 12
j_gene: TRBJ2-1
v_gene: TRBV9
CDR3nt: TGTGCCAGCAGCGTTAGCGTGATGGGGCAGTTCTTC
CDR3aa: CASSVSVMGQFF

d_gene: TRBD2
abundance: NA
len: 20
j_gene: TRBJ2-7
v_gene: TRBV6-1
CDR3nt: TGTGCCAGCAGTGGTTGGGACACGCAAGGAAGACTAGCGATTTCCTACGAGCAGTACTTC
CDR3aa: CASSGWDTQGRLAISYEQYF

d_gene: TRBD1
abundance: NA
len: 13
j_gene: TRBJ1-6
v_gene: TRBV19
CDR3nt: TGTGCCCGAAATGACAGGGGGAAGTCACCCCTCCACTTT
CDR3aa: CARNDRGKSPLHF

d_gene: TRBD1
abundance: NA
len: 14
j_gene: TRBJ1-6
v_gene: TRBV5-8
CDR3nt: TGTGCCAGCAGCCGGGACAGGGGTTTTTCACCCCTCCACTTT
CDR3aa: CASSRDRGFSPLHF

d_gene: TRBD2
abundance: NA
len: 15
j_gene: TRBJ2-2
v_gene: TRBV28
CDR3nt: TGTGCCAGCAGCCTTAGCGGGAGGGGGACCGGGGAGCTGTTTTTT
CDR3aa: CASSLSGRGTGELFF

d_gene: NA
abundance: few
len: 14
j_gene: TRBJ1-5
v_gene: TRBV10-3
CDR3nt: TGTGCCATCAGTCCTCAGGAAGGGGGTCAGCCCCAGCATTTT
CDR3aa: CAISPQEGGQPQHF

d_gene: TRBD2
abundance: NA
len: 14
j_gene: TRBJ2-3
v_gene: TRBV29-1
CDR3nt: TGCAGCGTTCGACTAGCGGGAAGATCAGATACGCAGTATTTT
CDR3aa: CSVRLAGRSDTQYF

d_gene: TRBD1
abundance: NA
len: 16
j_gene: TRBJ1-1
v_gene: TRBV27
CDR3nt: TGTGCCAGCAGGGCCGGGACAGGGTCCATGAACACTGAAGCTTTCTTT
CDR3aa: CASRAGTGSMNTEAFF

d_gene: NA
abundance: NA
len: 15
j_gene: TRBJ2-2
v_gene: TRBV5-5
CDR3nt: TGTGCCAGCAGCTTGGGACGGCAGGGGACCGGGGAGCTGTTTTTT
CDR3aa: CASSLGRQGTGELFF

d_gene: TRBD1
abundance: NA
len: 15
j_gene: TRBJ1-2
v_gene: TRBV19
CDR3nt: TGTGCCAGTAGTACCCGACAGGGGAGGCAGGATGGCTACACCTTC
CDR3aa: CASSTRQGRQDGYTF

d_gene: NA
abundance: NA
len: 15
j_gene: TRBJ2-3
v_gene: TRBV18
CDR3nt: TGTGCCAGCTCATCCGACCGACAGTCCACAGATACGCAGTATTTT
CDR3aa: CASSSDRQSTDTQYF

d_gene: TRBD1
abundance: NA
len: 14
j_gene: TRBJ2-7
v_gene: TRBV5-4
CDR3nt: TGTGCCAGCAGCCCCAGGGGACAGGGCTACGAGCAGTACTTC
CDR3aa: CASSPRGQGYEQYF

d_gene: NA
abundance: few
len: 15
j_gene: TRBJ1-6
v_gene: TRBV24-1
CDR3nt: TGTGCCACCAGTGATTCGCGATCTACTAATTCACCCCTCCACTTT
CDR3aa: CATSDSRSTNSPLHF

d_gene: TRBD1
abundance: NA
len: 16
j_gene: TRBJ2-1
v_gene: TRBV5-5
CDR3nt: TGTGCCAGCAGCTCCCGCCCTGACAGGGCTCTCGTTGAGCAGTTCTTC
CDR3aa: CASSSRPDRALVEQFF

d_gene: NA
abundance: NA
len: 13
j_gene: TRBJ1-2
v_gene: TRBV2
CDR3nt: TGTGCCAGCACCGCGCAGGGCGGGGATGGCTACACCTTC
CDR3aa: CASTAQGGDGYTF

d_gene: NA
abundance: few
len: 15
j_gene: TRBJ2-1
v_gene: TRBV11-2
CDR3nt: TGTGCCAGCAGCTTTATAACAAAGTCCTACAATGAGCAGTTCTTC
CDR3aa: CASSFITKSYNEQFF

d_gene: TRBD1
abundance: few
len: 14
j_gene: TRBJ1-2
v_gene: TRBV7-3
CDR3nt: TGTGCCAGCAGCCAATCCCCGGGACAGGGTGGCTACACCTTC
CDR3aa: CASSQSPGQGGYTF

d_gene: TRBD2
abundance: NA
len: 16
j_gene: TRBJ2-1
v_gene: TRBV5-1
CDR3nt: TGCGCCAGCAGCTTGATGGGCGGGGGCTCCTACAATGAGCAGTTCTTC
CDR3aa: CASSLMGGGSYNEQFF

d_gene: NA
abundance: NA
len: 15
j_gene: TRBJ2-3
v_gene: TRBV7-2
CDR3nt: TGTGCCAGCAGCTTAGGGCATCTGGGCACAGATACGCAGTATTTT
CDR3aa: CASSLGHLGTDTQYF

d_gene: TRBD2
abundance: few
len: 16
j_gene: TRBJ2-1
v_gene: TRBV19
CDR3nt: TGTGCCAGTAGCGAACTAGCGGGAGGGGCCTACAATGAGCAGTTCTTC
CDR3aa: CASSELAGGAYNEQFF

d_gene: NA
abundance: few
len: 16
j_gene: TRBJ1-4
v_gene: TRBV6-5
CDR3nt: TGTGCCAGCAGTTACTCGAGCCTTGCAACTAATGAAAAACTGTTTTTT
CDR3aa: CASSYSSLATNEKLFF

d_gene: TRBD2
abundance: NA
len: 18
j_gene: TRBJ2-7
v_gene: TRBV6-2/TRBV6-3
CDR3nt: TGTGCCAGCAGTTACCCTCCTGGCCGACTAGCGTCTTCCAACGAGCAGTACTTC
CDR3aa: CASSYPPGRLASSNEQYF

d_gene: NA
abundance: NA
len: 14
j_gene: TRBJ2-1
v_gene: TRBV7-8
CDR3nt: TGTGCCAGCAGCTTATCGGGGTCCTACAATGAGCAGTTCTTC
CDR3aa: CASSLSGSYNEQFF

d_gene: NA
abundance: NA
len: 15
j_gene: TRBJ2-3
v_gene: TRBV5-8
CDR3nt: TGTGCCAGCAGCCCGGGGGAGTATAGCACAGATACGCAGTATTTT
CDR3aa: CASSPGEYSTDTQYF

d_gene: NA
abundance: NA
len: 15
j_gene: TRBJ2-3
v_gene: TRBV10-3
CDR3nt: TGTGCCATCAGTGAGGGGGGGAGGAGGACAAATACGCAGTATTTT
CDR3aa: CAISEGGRRTNTQYF